This T cell receptor (beta chain) appears in the sequencing data of a study of blood T cell repertoires in COVID-19. For the study at large: The study drew acute and convalescent COVID-19 samples from the United States, Italy and Spain. From T cells, B-cell-depleted T cells, or PBMCs came the material, which was cDNA or gDNA.

In the authors' methods: By means of reference gene primer amplification, nucleated cell counts were estimated. Using immunoSEQ multiplex PCR, the repertoire was profiled, and TCRdb retains in-frame clones only, with some absent. V and J calls and clone size are those listed in that table; D and trimming were worked out from the DNA. The sample lists under 200,000 clones, roughly 87% occurring once. The length of the CDR3 is 16 residues. Germline V gene sequence: CDR1 SGHVS, CDR2 FQNEAQ. The trim removed 5 bases at V and 6 bases at J, leaving 6 bases unmatched. This sequence originates from a woman aged 35 to 49 with acute or convalescent COVID-19. Sequencing used peripheral blood. The chain combines TRBV7-8 with TRBJ2-1, with 14 bases fitting TRBD2. The CDR3, as DNA: TGTGCCAGCAGCCCGACTAGCGGGGGGGCCTTCAATGAGCAGTTCTTC. Residues: CASSPTSGGAFNEQFF. The whole variable domain, remainder taken from reference TRBV7-8 and TRBJ2-1, is GAGVSQSPRYKVAKRGQDVALRCDPISGHVSLFWYQQALGQGPEFLTYFQNEAQLDKSGLPSDRFFAERPEGSVSTLKIQRTQQEDSAVYLCASSPTSGGAFNEQFFGPGTRLTVL.